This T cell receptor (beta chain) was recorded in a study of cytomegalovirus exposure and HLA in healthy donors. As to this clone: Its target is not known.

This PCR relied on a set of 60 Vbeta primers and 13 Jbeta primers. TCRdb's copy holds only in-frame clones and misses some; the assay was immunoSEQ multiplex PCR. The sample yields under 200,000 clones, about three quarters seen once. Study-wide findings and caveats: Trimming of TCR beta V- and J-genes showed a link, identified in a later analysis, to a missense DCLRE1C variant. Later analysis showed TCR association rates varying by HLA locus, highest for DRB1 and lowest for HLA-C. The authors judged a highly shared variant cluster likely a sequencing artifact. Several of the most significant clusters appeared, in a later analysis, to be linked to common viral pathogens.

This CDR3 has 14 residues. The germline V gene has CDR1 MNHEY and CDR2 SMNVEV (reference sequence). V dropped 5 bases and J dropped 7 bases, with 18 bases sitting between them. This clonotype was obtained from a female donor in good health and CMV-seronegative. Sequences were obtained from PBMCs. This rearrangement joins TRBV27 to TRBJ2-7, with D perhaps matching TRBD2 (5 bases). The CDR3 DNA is TGTGCCAGCAGTAAGGCTAGCAGAGTCGGGGAGCAGTACTTC. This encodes CASSKASRVGEQYF.